This T cell receptor (beta chain) was recovered during a study of blood T cell repertoires in COVID-19. The overall study: Specimens from acute and convalescent COVID-19 originated in the United States, Italy and Spain. Sample material is recorded as cDNA or gDNA derived from T cells, B-cell-depleted T cells, or PBMCs.

Original processing notes: Estimation of nucleated cell counts relied on the amplification of reference gene primers. Generated by immunoSEQ multiplex PCR, the TCRdb table keeps only in-frame clones and is missing some. For V, J and clone size, that table is used; D and trimming come from the DNA. The table records roughly 360,000 clones, over 75% of them present only once. This clone was observed a handful of times. With 3 bases removed from V and 3 bases from J, the gap between germline ends came to 9 bases. CDR1 SGHTA and CDR2 FQGTGA come from the germline V gene. This CDR3 has 14 amino acids. The study recruited people aged roughly 18 to 95 years across about two dozen US areas.

The specimen was PBMCs or T cells enriched from blood (not recorded which). The J gene is TRBJ2-1, the V gene TRBV7-3; D unresolved. This TCR was sampled from a woman younger than 45 with acute COVID-19. The CDR3 nucleotides read TGTGCCAGCAGCTTGGCCTCTGGCTACAATGAGCAGTTCTTC. This encodes CASSLASGYNEQFF.